This TCR beta chain comes out of a study of T cells in Graves' hyperthyroidism and ophthalmopathy. The sample holds a few counts of this clonotype. Amplification yielded TCR beta CDR3 regions, with RNA transcripts as the source. A set of HTBI primers served as the primers for a first-round RT-PCR of the TCR CDR3. MiXCR was run by TCRdb on the multiplex PCR reads, yielding one entry per CDR3 protein. The data show fewer than 500,000 distinct CDR3 sequences, approximately 13% seen once. This clonotype was obtained from a man aged 25 to 45 with Graves' hyperthyroidism that later progressed to Graves' ophthalmopathy. The material sequenced was blood.

DNA for the CDR3: TGTGCCAGCAGTTTAGGGTGGGGGATCTCTGGAAACACCATATATTTT. It yields the protein CASSLGWGISGNTIYF. V usage is TRBV28 and J usage is TRBJ1-3; tentatively, D is TRBD1 (5 bases). V lost 2 bases and J lost 0, with 11 bases in between. The CDR3 spans 16 residues. Germline-derived CDR1 and CDR2 are MDHEN and SYDVKM.